This T cell receptor (beta chain) was sequenced for a study of Ad26.COV2.S vaccination and SARS-CoV-2 variants. The table came from immunoSEQ multiplex PCR; TCRdb's copy has only in-frame clones and leaves some out. The profile shows about 680,000 clones, more than 70% of them singletons. The CDR3 totals 15 residues. The V end lost 1 base, the J end lost 1 base, and 12 bases lay between the germline ends. Germline assignment: CDR1 GTSNPN and CDR2 SVGIG (reference sequence). Treatment in this sample: 15 to 20 received Ad26.COV2.S at low or high dose, single or two shots; 5 received placebo; per-sample allocation not given. Each sample was drawn 63 days after the first injection (of vaccine or placebo).

This TCR was recovered from a person between 18 and 59 years old who received the Ad26.COV2.S COVID-19 vaccine or a placebo. The rearrangement joins TRBV30 to TRBJ2-3; no reliable D call. Material: peripheral blood, obtained in a trial of Ad26.COV2.S vaccine versus placebo. DNA of the CDR3: TGTGCCTGGAGTGACCATATTACCCGCACAGATACGCAGTATTTT. Its translation is CAWSDHITRTDTQYF.